This T cell receptor beta chain emerged from a study of cytomegalovirus exposure and HLA in healthy donors. Study as a whole: Out of 398 genotyped donors, roughly 78% belonged to the Caucasian-associated ancestry cluster.

Study-wide points: Reports indicated that the classifier achieved high specificity and sensitivity in diagnosing cytomegalovirus status. Based on reports, TCR beta sequences accurately predicted HLA-A and HLA-B alleles for most subjects. Follow-up analysis later connected one missense variant in DCLRE1C with trimming of TCR beta V- and J-genes.

A note on this clone: Antigen specificity is unknown. A much larger clone lies a single base off, so this may be a read error.

The germline gives CDR1 SQVTM, CDR2 ANQGSEA. Trimming took 7 bases from V and 1 from J, leaving 10 bases between them. The CDR3 is 13 amino acids. 60 Vbeta and 13 Jbeta primers were used in PCR. Generated by immunoSEQ multiplex PCR, the TCRdb table keeps only in-frame clones and is missing some. The table records about 210,000 clones, roughly 80% of them present only once. The source material was PBMCs. This chain joins TRBV29-1 and TRBJ1-4, with D hard to call. This TCR came from a man in his forties in good health and CMV-seropositive. Written as DNA, the CDR3 is TGCAGCGCCGAGCGAGGAACTAATGAAAAACTGTTTTTT. Encoded protein: CSAERGTNEKLFF.